This T cell receptor beta chain was captured by sequencing in a study of tumor-infiltrating lymphocytes in primary liver carcinoma. Production of TCR beta cDNA used 400 to 600 ng total RNA together with a constant-region primer. Library construction for TCR beta comprised three nested multiplex PCR rounds performed with slightly modified ARM-PCR. MiXCR, run by TCRdb on the multiplex PCR reads, gives a single entry per CDR3 protein. The sample has about 130,000 distinct CDR3 sequences, roughly three fifths seen once. In its sample, this clonotype was seen many times. Unsorted bulk tissue, about 19-32 mg of it, served as the source for co-extraction of RNA and DNA. At sampling, these chronic HBV carriers had received no treatment. Tumor samples each held over 90% viable tumor cells. Source material: liver tumor tissue from sampling region 3. As to subset: tumor region T3, left-lateral pole. The TCR comes from a woman aged 55-69 years with primary liver carcinoma and hepatitis B virus infection.

The CDR3 reads CASRASGGWNEQFF. CDR3 coding DNA: TGTGCCAGCAGAGCTTCGGGAGGGTGGAATGAGCAGTTCTTC. V usage is TRBV7-8 and J usage is TRBJ2-1; 8 bases line up with TRBD2. Germline assignment: CDR1 SGHVS and CDR2 FQNEAQ. The junction had 8 bases not matched to a gene; V was cut back by 6 bases and J by 7 bases. The CDR3 length is 14 residues.